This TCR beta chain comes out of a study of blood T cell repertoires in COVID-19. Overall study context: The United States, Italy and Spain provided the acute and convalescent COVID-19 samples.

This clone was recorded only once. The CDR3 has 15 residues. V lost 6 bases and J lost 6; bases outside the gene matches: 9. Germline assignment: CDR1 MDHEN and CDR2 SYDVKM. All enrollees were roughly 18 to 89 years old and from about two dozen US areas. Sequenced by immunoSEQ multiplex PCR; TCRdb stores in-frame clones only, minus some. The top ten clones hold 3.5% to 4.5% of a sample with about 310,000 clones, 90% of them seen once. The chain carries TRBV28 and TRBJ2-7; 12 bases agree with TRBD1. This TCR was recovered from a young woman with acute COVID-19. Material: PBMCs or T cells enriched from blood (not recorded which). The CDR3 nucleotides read TGTGCCAGCAGAAGAACGGGACAGGGGGCCGGCGAGCAGTACTTC. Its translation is CASRRTGQGAGEQYF.